This note documents a single TCR beta chain sequence. CDR1 and CDR2 from the germline V gene are MNHEY and SMNVEV (reference sequence). The V gene lost 8 bases and the J gene lost 3 bases, with 18 bases spanning the gap. The CDR3 runs to 15 residues. This entry is derived from a study of T cell changes during pregnancy in multiple sclerosis. Sequencing was performed with immunoSEQ multiplex PCR; in TCRdb, only in-frame clones are kept and a portion is missing. The repertoire holds about 72,000 clones, with about 90% as singletons. The TCR was taken from a female donor in good health, enrolled as a control in a pregnancy study. The sequences come from peripheral blood, collected in the first trimester of pregnancy. V gene TRBV27 combines with J gene TRBJ2-3; D is perhaps TRBD2 (5 bases). For the CDR3, the DNA is TGTGCCAGCGGCCTTGAGGGATTAAGAACAGATACGCAGTATTTT. This codes for CASGLEGLRTDTQYF.